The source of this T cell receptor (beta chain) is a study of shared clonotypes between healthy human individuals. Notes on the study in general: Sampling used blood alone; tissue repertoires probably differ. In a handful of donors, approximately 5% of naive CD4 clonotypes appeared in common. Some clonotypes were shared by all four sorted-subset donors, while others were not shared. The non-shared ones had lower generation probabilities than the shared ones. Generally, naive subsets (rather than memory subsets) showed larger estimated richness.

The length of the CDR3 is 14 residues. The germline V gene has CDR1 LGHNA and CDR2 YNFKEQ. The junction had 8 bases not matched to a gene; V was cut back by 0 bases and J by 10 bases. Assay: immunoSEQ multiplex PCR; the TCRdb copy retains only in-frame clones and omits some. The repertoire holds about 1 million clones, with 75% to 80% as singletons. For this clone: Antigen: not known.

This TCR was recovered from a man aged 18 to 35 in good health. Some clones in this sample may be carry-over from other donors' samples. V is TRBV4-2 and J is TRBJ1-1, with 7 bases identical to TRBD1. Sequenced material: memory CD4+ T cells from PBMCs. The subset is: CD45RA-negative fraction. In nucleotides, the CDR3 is TGTGCCAGCAGCCAAGACATTGACAGGGTACGAGCTTTCTTT. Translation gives CASSQDIDRVRAFF.